Each of the 30 T cell receptor beta chains below was sequenced from the same sample in a study of T cell changes during pregnancy in multiple sclerosis (dated by TCRdb to between 2018 and 2020). Receptor libraries were prepared by the immunoSEQ multiplex PCR assay. Imported from immuneACCESS, the table was reduced by TCRdb to in-frame sequences with V and J called. These copies leave out some clones; in studies compared against another copy, an unresolved V gene accounts for under half, and the cause of the remainder is not known. The sample yields nearly 80,000 clones; around 90% were counted once. The ten largest clones represent around 0.2% of the sample. Source: CD4+ T cells from peripheral blood mononuclear cells, taken before pregnancy. Receptors were obtained from a female donor with multiple sclerosis, enrolled in a pregnancy study.

The chain is built from TRBV27 and TRBJ1-3; 11 bases match TRBD1. Germline loops: CDR1 MNHEY, CDR2 SMNVEV (reference sequence). Unmatched junction bases numbered 8, after V lost 6 bases and J lost 7 bases. There are 15 residues in the CDR3. As DNA, the CDR3 is TGTGCCAGCAGCGACCTTGGACAGGGGGCGAACACCATATATTTT. This encodes CASSDLGQGANTIYF.

The rearrangement joins TRBV5-6 to TRBJ2-5; TRBD1 agrees at 12 bases. The CDR3 runs to 18 residues. V lost 4 bases and J lost 4; bases outside the gene matches: 14. Looked up from germline, CDR1 is SGHDT and CDR2 is YYEEEE. CDR3 nucleotide sequence: TGTGCCAGCAGCCCGTTTTACCCGGGACAGGGGGCCGTAGAGACCCAGTACTTC. Encoded protein: CASSPFYPGQGAVETQYF.

The gene calls are TRBV30 and TRBJ1-1; D is unclear. CDR3 length equals 14 residues. Germline assignment: CDR1 GTSNPN and CDR2 SVGIG (reference sequence). V was clipped by 0 bases and J by 0 bases, with 8 bases between them. Here the CDR3 DNA reads TGTGCCTGGAGTGTACAGATCATGAACACTGAAGCTTTCTTT. The encoded protein is CAWSVQIMNTEAFF. The complete variable domain, with remaining parts taken from reference TRBV30 and TRBJ1-1, reads SQTIHQWPATLVQPVGSPLSLECTVEGTSNPNLYWYRQAAGRGLQLLFYSVGIGQISSEVPQNLSASRPQDRQFILSSKKLLLSDSGFYLCAWSVQIMNTEAFFGQGTRLTVV.

The chain combines TRBV9 with TRBJ2-1; 8 nucleotides match TRBD1. Trimming at V came to 2 bases and at J to 4 bases, leaving 5 bases not matched to a gene. This CDR3 has 15 amino acids. Looked up from germline, CDR1 is SGDLS and CDR2 is YYNGEE. As DNA, the CDR3 is TGTGCCAGCAGCGTGACAGGGGATCCATACAATGAGCAGTTCTTC. This codes for CASSVTGDPYNEQFF.

This chain links TRBV7-6 with TRBJ2-5, with D tentatively TRBD2 (6 bases). Germline CDR1 and CDR2: SGHVS and FNYEAQ. The CDR3 loop spans 13 amino acids. V shed 2 bases and J shed 8 bases, with 12 bases lying between them. CDR3 sequence reads: CASSLRSGVTQYF. The CDR3, as DNA: TGTGCCAGCAGCTTACGCTCGGGGGTAACCCAGTACTTC.

The chain employs TRBV4-1 and TRBJ2-5; D gene ambiguous. Germline CDR1 reads MGHRA; CDR2 reads YSYEKL. This CDR3 has 15 amino acids. Trimming stripped 0 bases from V and 2 bases from J, with 10 bases between. Here the CDR3 DNA reads TGCGCCAGCAGCCAAGATAACACGGGTCAAGAGACCCAGTACTTC. Amino acids: CASSQDNTGQETQYF.

The chain employs TRBV7-6 and TRBJ1-2, with D perhaps TRBD1 (6 bases). The germline V and J ends were trimmed by 4 bases and 7 bases, with 25 bases remaining between them. Looked up from germline, CDR1 is SGHVS and CDR2 is FNYEAQ. The CDR3 runs 17 residues. CDR3 residues: CASSSTRDRFERSGYTF. DNA of the CDR3: TGTGCCAGCAGCTCGACGAGAGACAGGTTTGAAAGGAGTGGCTACACCTTC.

The J gene is TRBJ2-3, the V gene TRBV2; TRBD2 might be the D (6 bases). Germline V gives CDR1 SNHLY, CDR2 FYNNEI. The CDR3 is made up of 14 amino acids. Trimming took off 6 bases at V and 4 bases at J, with 14 bases between the two ends. In DNA, the CDR3 is TGTGCCAGCAGGGGACGGGAGACAGCAGATACGCAGTATTTT. It yields the protein CASRGRETADTQYF.

Details on this clone: Its ends do not fully match the called genes, so a read error is possible. This CDR3 is also generated by other DNA sequences in the sample. The chain recombines TRBV4-2 with TRBJ1-4; 7 positions match TRBD1. Germline V gene data show CDR1 as LGHNA and CDR2 as YNFKEQ. The CDR3 runs 13 residues. The chain's CDR3 is CASRGSGNEKLFF. The CDR3 bases are TGTGCTAGCAGGGGGTCAGGGAATGAAAAACTGTTTTTT.

The DNA of the CDR3 is TGTGCCAGCAGTTTGGCAAAAAAGAACACTGAAGCTTTCTTT. It is translated as CASSLAKKNTEAFF. The chain employs TRBV7-9 and TRBJ1-1; D is unclear. The CDR3 contains 14 residues. V gave up 6 bases and J gave up 1 base, with 12 bases separating them. Germline values: CDR1 SEHNR, CDR2 FQNEAQ (reference sequence). Drawing the rest from reference TRBV7-9 and TRBJ1-1, the complete variable domain is DTGVSQNPRHKITKRGQNVTFRCDPISEHNRLYWYRQTLGQGPEFLTYFQNEAQLEKSRLLSDRFSAERPKGSFSTLEIQRTEQGDSAMYLCASSLAKKNTEAFFGQGTRLTVV.

This clone came up once. V is TRBV19 and J is TRBJ2-1; 15 bases fit TRBD2. J was trimmed by 0 bases and V by 6 bases; bases with no gene match: 9. The germline CDR1 and CDR2 sequences are LNHDA and SQIVND (reference sequence). This CDR3 is 19 amino acids long. The CDR3 bases are TGTGCCAGTAGCCCATACGGGACTAGCGGGGGGAGCTCCTACAATGAGCAGTTCTTC. As protein: CASSPYGTSGGSSYNEQFF.

This chain connects TRBV11-2 to TRBJ2-7, with D possibly TRBD1 on 6 matching bases. Germline CDR1 reads SGHAT; CDR2 reads FQNNGV. Deletions cut 3 bases from V and 2 bases from J, with 8 bases between. The CDR3 length is 13 residues. CDR3 sequence: CASSFRGPYEQYF. The CDR3 nucleotides read TGTGCCAGCAGCTTCAGGGGCCCCTACGAGCAGTACTTC.

The chain uses TRBV2 and TRBJ1-1, with 8 bases that match TRBD1. Germline trimming cut 4 bases from V and 4 bases from J; bases unmatched to any gene: 2. Germline CDR1 SNHLY, CDR2 FYNNEI. This CDR3 is 13 amino acids long. The CDR3 here is CASSATGGTEAFF. The CDR3 nucleotides read TGTGCCAGCAGTGCAACAGGGGGCACTGAAGCTTTCTTT.

This clone was picked up one time. The V call is TRBV19, the J call TRBJ1-5; D call uncertain. V was pared by 1 base and J by 0 bases, with 13 bases between. From germline, CDR1 is LNHDA and CDR2 SQIVND (reference sequence). The CDR3 covers 17 residues. The CDR3 protein is CASSIGGFPLSNQPQHF. The CDR3 DNA is TGTGCCAGTAGTATAGGAGGGTTCCCTCTTAGCAATCAGCCCCAGCATTTT. Full variable domain (outside the CDR3, taken from reference TRBV19 and TRBJ1-5): DGGITQSPKYLFRKEGQNVTLSCEQNLNHDAMYWYRQDPGQGLRLIYYSQIVNDFQKGDIAEGYSVSREKKESFPLTVTSAQKNPTAFYLCASSIGGFPLSNQPQHFGDGTRLSIL.

The chain joins TRBV21-1 to TRBJ2-2; the table's D call TRBD2 went unverified against the DNA. TRBV21-1 constitutes a pseudogene. CDR3 length: 15 residues. CDR3 protein: CASIPPGWDTGELFF. As DNA, the CDR3 is TGTGCCAGCATCCCTCCGGGGTGGGACACCGGGGAGCTGTTTTTT.

The chain carries TRBV19 and TRBJ1-4; the D is unclear. There are 13 residues in the CDR3. V lost 3 bases and J 8 bases, leaving 10 bases between the germline ends. CDR1 and CDR2 (germline): LNHDA, SQIVND (reference sequence). For the CDR3, the DNA is TGTGCCAGTAGTATTTTGGCAGGCGAAAAACTGTTTTTT. Translated, it gives CASSILAGEKLFF. Supplemented by reference TRBV19 and TRBJ1-4, the full variable domain reads DGGITQSPKYLFRKEGQNVTLSCEQNLNHDAMYWYRQDPGQGLRLIYYSQIVNDFQKGDIAEGYSVSREKKESFPLTVTSAQKNPTAFYLCASSILAGEKLFFGSGTQLSVL.

The V call is TRBV7-2, the J call TRBJ2-5, with D possibly matching TRBD2 (6 bases). Germline CDR1 reads SGHTA; CDR2 reads FQGNSA. This CDR3 region has 17 residues. V was shortened by 0 bases and J by 2 bases, with 16 bases between the two germline ends. The CDR3 reads CASSLARRWRDQETQYF. The CDR3 DNA reads as TGTGCCAGCAGCTTAGCCCGGAGGTGGCGGGATCAAGAGACCCAGTACTTC.

The rearrangement joins TRBV18 to TRBJ1-5, with a weak D call TRBD1 (6 bases). The ends were cut back, 3 bases at V and 0 bases at J, with 6 bases in the middle. Per germline, CDR1 KGHSH and CDR2 LQKENI. This CDR3 is 14 amino acids long. The CDR3 sequence: CASSPDSSNQPQHF. The CDR3, as DNA: TGTGCCAGCTCACCGGACAGTAGCAATCAGCCCCAGCATTTT.

The chain combines TRBV30 with TRBJ1-5; 8 nucleotides agree with TRBD1. The ends lost 3 bases at V and 1 base at J; junction bases unmatched: 2. The germline gives CDR1 GTSNPN, CDR2 SVGIG (reference sequence). This CDR3 spans 14 amino acids. In nucleotides, the CDR3 is TGTGCCTGGAGCAGGGGGCTCAGCAATCAGCCCCAGCATTTT. Translating gives CAWSRGLSNQPQHF.

The chain joins TRBV7-2 to TRBJ1-5, with no clear D. Germline V gene sequence: CDR1 SGHTA, CDR2 FQGNSA. The length of the CDR3 is 16 residues. Trimming removed 5 bases at V and 2 bases at J, with 16 bases between. This CDR3 reads CASSLGGVRGNQPQHF. The CDR3, as DNA: TGTGCCAGCAGCCTCGGTGGGGTGAGGGGCAATCAGCCCCAGCATTTT.

For the CDR3, the DNA is TGCGCCAGCAGCCAAGGTCCGGCGGGAGGGGTAGATACGCAGTATTTT. It encodes CASSQGPAGGVDTQYF. This sequence joins TRBV4-1 and TRBJ2-3; 9 bases are shared with TRBD2. CDR3 length: 16 amino acids. Trimming at V came to 1 base and at J to 5 bases, leaving 7 bases not matched to a gene. Germline V gives CDR1 MGHRA, CDR2 YSYEKL.

The chain employs TRBV19 and TRBJ1-3, with a weak D call TRBD1 (6 bases). V lost 6 bases to trimming and J lost 2 bases, with 17 bases between them. Germline V gene sequence: CDR1 LNHDA, CDR2 SQIVND (reference sequence). The CDR3 contains 16 residues. CDR3 amino acids: CASSLLRGGAGNTIYF. The CDR3 coding sequence is TGTGCCAGTAGCCTTCTTCGAGGGGGAGCTGGAAACACCATATATTTT.

The genes are TRBV15 and TRBJ1-4; D gene uncertain. V shed 5 bases and J shed 8 bases, with 12 bases lying between them. The CDR3 is made up of 13 amino acids. Germline loops: CDR1 LNHNV, CDR2 YYDKDF (reference sequence). CDR3 in amino acids: CATSRGHTEKLFF. The CDR3 DNA reads as TGTGCCACCAGCCGCGGCCATACAGAAAAACTGTTTTTT. The full variable domain, its missing parts supplied by reference TRBV15 and TRBJ1-4, is DAMVIQNPRYQVTQFGKPVTLSCSQTLNHNVMYWYQQKSSQAPKLLFHYYDKDFNNEADTPDNFQSRRPNTSFCFLDIRSPGLGDTAMYLCATSRGHTEKLFFGSGTQLSVL.

The rearrangement joins TRBV27 to TRBJ1-6; 10 bases line up with TRBD1. The junction had 4 bases not matched to a gene; V was cut back by 4 bases and J by 10 bases. Germline values: CDR1 MNHEY, CDR2 SMNVEV (reference sequence). This CDR3 region has 14 residues. The CDR3 loop reads CASSSRDRGSPLHF. The CDR3 DNA reads as TGTGCCAGCAGTTCCCGGGACAGGGGATCACCCCTCCACTTT.

This clone was seen only once. This sequence joins TRBV5-1 and TRBJ2-3; perhaps TRBD2 as D (5 bases). The ends were cut back, 3 bases at V and 0 bases at J, with 11 bases in the middle. The CDR3 has 15 amino acids. The germline gives CDR1 SGHRS, CDR2 YFSETQ. The CDR3: CASSSERPSTDTQYF. DNA of the CDR3: TGCGCCAGCAGCTCGGAGCGGCCTAGCACAGATACGCAGTATTTT.

The gene calls are TRBV9 and TRBJ2-6; TRBD1 matches at 10 bases. The CDR3 is 18 amino acids. The trim removed 3 bases at V and 0 bases at J, leaving 6 bases unmatched. The germline CDR1 and CDR2 sequences are SGDLS and YYNGEE. The CDR3 nucleotides are TGTGCCAGCAGCGCCCGACAGGGGGCGGTCTCTGGGGCCAACGTCCTGACTTTC. Translation: CASSARQGAVSGANVLTF.

This clone was seen once. The chain uses TRBV25-1 and TRBJ1-2, with 8 bases lining up with TRBD1. The CDR3 runs 14 residues. Trimming removed 4 bases from V and 7 bases from J; junction bases left unmatched: 8. The germline V gene has CDR1 MGHDK and CDR2 SYGVNS. CDR3 sequence: CASSAQGARRGYTF. The CDR3 region has the DNA TGTGCCAGCAGTGCTCAGGGGGCCAGGCGTGGCTACACCTTC.

This rearrangement joins TRBV5-1 to TRBJ1-5, with D possibly matching TRBD1 (6 bases). Germline values: CDR1 SGHRS, CDR2 YFSETQ. The CDR3 consists of 16 residues. V was cut by 1 base and J by 7 bases, with 18 bases left in between. CDR3 coding DNA: TGCGCCAGCAGCTTGCGACAGGATGTTCGGAGACAGCCCCAGCATTTT. Encoded protein: CASSLRQDVRRQPQHF.

The genes are TRBV6-1 and TRBJ2-7, with D maybe TRBD1 (6 bases). Germline lookup yields CDR1 MNHNS and CDR2 SASEGT. The V end lost 3 bases, the J end lost 6 bases, and 12 bases lay between the germline ends. The CDR3 consists of 13 residues. CDR3 DNA: TGTGCCAGCAGTGAGAGGGGGACGTTCGAGCAGTACTTC. Its translation is CASSERGTFEQYF.

The chain couples TRBV30 to TRBJ1-2; D is perhaps TRBD1 (6 bases). Trimming left V 1 base short and J 0 bases short, with 9 bases between. Germline V gene sequence: CDR1 GTSNPN, CDR2 SVGIG (reference sequence). The CDR3 is 14 residues long. The CDR3 is CAWSGDKANYGYTF. CDR3 DNA sequence: TGTGCCTGGAGTGGGGACAAAGCTAACTATGGCTACACCTTC.